This TCR beta chain was recovered during a study of CD8 T cells in Susac syndrome. Reverse transcription of about 0.45 to 1 ug RNA was carried out with random hexamers. In TCRdb, the immunoSEQ multiplex PCR reads were re-called with MiXCR into one record per CDR3 protein. In the table there are some 450,000 distinct CDR3 sequences, 85% of which are singletons. V was clipped by 8 bases and J by 3 bases, with 8 bases between them. CDR1 and CDR2 from the germline V gene are MNHEY and SMNVEV (reference sequence). The CDR3 sequence is 11 residues long. Material: CD8+ T cells from PBMCs. The rearrangement uses TRBV27 and TRBJ2-7; D is unresolved. The sequence was obtained from a human donor with multiple sclerosis. As DNA, the CDR3 is TGTGCCAGCGGATTCAGCTACGAGCAGTACTTC. Amino acid sequence: CASGFSYEQYF.